A single sample gave rise to the 18 T cell receptor beta chains below, sequenced in a study of identical twins. One entry per CDR3 protein results from TCRdb running MiXCR on the 5' RACE reads. The repertoire consists of hundreds of thousands of distinct CDR3 sequences, with roughly 20% occurring once and the leading ten covering 4% to 5.5%. These sequences were also reported in another study, on T cells expressing NK-cell markers.

The sample was PBMCs. Source of these receptors: a woman under 30 in good health.

The gene calls are TRBV20-1 and TRBJ2-7; tentative D call: TRBD2 (5 bases). Deletions cut 2 bases from V and 5 bases from J, with 10 bases between. CDR1 and CDR2 from the germline V gene are DFQATT and SNEGSKA (reference sequence). This CDR3 comprises 12 residues. The CDR3 loop is CSARSSPDEQYF. The CDR3 nucleotides read TGCAGTGCTAGATCTAGCCCCGACGAGCAGTACTTC.

The chain carries TRBV24-1 and TRBJ2-3; 11 bases are shared with TRBD2. Germline CDR1 KGHDR, CDR2 SFDVKD. The CDR3 spans 16 residues. Losses at the gene ends were 3 bases for V and 5 bases for J; bases not matched to a gene: 6. This chain's CDR3 is CATSDPTSGSGDTQYF. The CDR3 DNA follows: TGTGCCACCAGTGATCCAACTAGCGGGAGCGGAGATACGCAGTATTTT.

This clonotype was seen many times. The chain recombines TRBV12-3 or TRBV12-4 with TRBJ2-7; 9 bases line up with TRBD1. V shed 3 bases, J shed 1 base, and the junction held 1 base outside the gene matches. This CDR3 region has 14 residues. CDR3 sequence (DNA): TGTGCCAGCAGTTTCGGGACAGGGTCCTACGAGCAGTACTTC. Its translation: CASSFGTGSYEQYF.

Ten or more counts support this clonotype. The V call is TRBV5-1, the J call TRBJ2-1, with D tentatively TRBD2 (5 bases). Germline CDR1 reads SGHRS; CDR2 reads YFSETQ. The CDR3 spans 15 residues. Deletions cut 5 bases from V and 0 bases from J, with 12 bases between. CDR3 protein: CASRASGSSYNEQFF. CDR3 sequence (DNA): TGCGCCAGCAGAGCAAGTGGGAGCTCCTACAATGAGCAGTTCTTC.

This clonotype has more than one count but fewer than ten. The chain employs TRBV5-8 and TRBJ2-7; 8 bases match TRBD1. The J segment lost 7 bases and the V segment lost 4 bases, leaving 13 bases of the junction unmatched. Germline assignment: CDR1 SGHTS and CDR2 YDEGEE. This CDR3 comprises 15 residues. CDR3 coding DNA: TGTGCCAGCAGCCCGACAGGGGCCCTCTCCGTAGAGCAGTACTTC. This translates into CASSPTGALSVEQYF.

V is TRBV5-5 and J is TRBJ2-1; 9 nucleotides match TRBD2. CDR1 is SGHKS and CDR2 is YYEKEE in the germline V gene (reference sequence). J was trimmed by 9 bases and V by 1 base; bases with no gene match: 5. This CDR3 is built from 14 residues. The CDR3 region has the DNA TGTGCCAGCAGCTTGCTTTGGCGGGAGGGTGAGCAGTTCTTC. Its protein product is CASSLLWREGEQFF.

The gene calls are TRBV7-9 and TRBJ2-1; either TRBD1 or TRBD2 may fit D (5 bases each). The CDR3 spans 12 residues. Germline loops: CDR1 SEHNR, CDR2 FQNEAQ (reference sequence). Trimming shortened V by 5 bases and J by 10 bases, and 12 bases separated the two germline ends. CDR3 sequence: CASSPGTEEQFF. CDR3 in DNA: TGTGCCAGCAGCCCCGGGACCGAAGAGCAGTTCTTC.

This clonotype has only a few counts. CDR3 in amino acids: CASSLATEEQFF. In nucleotides, the CDR3 is TGCGCCAGCAGCTTGGCTACGGAGGAGCAGTTCTTC. The V gene is TRBV5-1, the J gene TRBJ2-1; D gene unclear. The germline gives CDR1 SGHRS, CDR2 YFSETQ. Trimming left V 0 bases short and J 10 bases short, with 8 bases between. CDR3 length: 12 amino acids.

This clonotype was counted a few times. The chain couples TRBV20-1 to TRBJ2-1; D is uncertain. Germline CDR1 and CDR2: DFQATT and SNEGSKA (reference sequence). The length of the CDR3 is 10 residues. CDR3 protein: CRVGSNEQFF. The CDR3 nucleotides are TGCAGGGTGGGTAGCAATGAGCAGTTCTTC.

This clonotype came up a few times. V is TRBV12-3 or TRBV12-4 and J is TRBJ1-1, with D possibly TRBD1 on 6 matching bases. V lost 2 bases and J lost 6, with 16 bases in between. This CDR3 is 15 amino acids long. CDR3 in DNA: TGTGCCAGCAGTTTACAGGGGCGAATACAAGCTGAAGCTTTCTTT. It is translated as CASSLQGRIQAEAFF.

This clonotype was observed a handful of times. This chain connects TRBV12-3 or TRBV12-4 to TRBJ2-4, with D perhaps TRBD2 (5 bases). CDR3 length equals 14 residues. V was pared by 5 bases and J by 3 bases, with 11 bases between. CDR3 nucleotide sequence: TGTGCCAGCAGTCCCTATGGAGGCAAAAACATTCAGTACTTC. It yields the protein CASSPYGGKNIQYF.

Regarding this clonotype: A junction boundary mismatches the germline segment, possibly from a read error. V usage is TRBV29-1 and J usage is TRBJ2-3; D is unresolved. The CDR3 covers 14 residues. Germline V lookup: CDR1 SQVTM, CDR2 ANQGSEA. CDR3 loop: CSVESQVGTDTQYF. The CDR3 DNA sequence: TGCAGCGTTGAAAGCCAGGTCGGCACAGATACTCAGTATTTT.

V and J are TRBV6-1 and TRBJ2-2; 7 bases are shared with TRBD1. The CDR3 sequence is 16 residues long. In germline, CDR1 is MNHNS, CDR2 SASEGT. V lost 2 bases, J lost 4 bases, and 7 bases stayed unmatched. CDR3 DNA: TGTGCCAGCAGTGAACGACCCGACAGGGCCACCGGGGAGCTGTTTTTT. Protein product: CASSERPDRATGELFF.

This clonotype was observed a handful of times. The chain uses TRBV6-2 or TRBV6-3 and TRBJ2-5, with 8 bases fitting TRBD2. Germline lookup yields CDR1 MNHEY and CDR2 SVGEGT. CDR3 size: 17 residues. V lost 7 bases, J lost 2 bases, and 15 bases stayed unmatched. The CDR3 loop reads CASTLSSRLAPQETQYF. The CDR3 DNA reads as TGTGCCAGCACCCTCTCCTCCCGACTAGCGCCTCAAGAGACCCAGTACTTC.

This clonotype appeared many times. The chain joins TRBV12-3 or TRBV12-4 to TRBJ2-1; no clear D. The CDR3 contains 13 residues. V lost 4 bases to trimming and J lost 5 bases, with 9 bases between them. The CDR3 protein is CASSSPGNNEQFF. The CDR3 DNA is TGTGCCAGCAGTTCCCCTGGGAACAATGAGCAGTTCTTC.

This clonotype was observed many times. This chain joins TRBV3-1 and TRBJ1-2, with D unresolved. The CDR3 covers 14 residues. Trimming cost V 0 bases and J 6 bases, with 11 bases left between them. Germline V lookup: CDR1 LGHDT, CDR2 YNNKEL (reference sequence). CDR3 residues: CASSQDLSVHGYTF. The CDR3 coding sequence is TGTGCCAGCAGCCAAGATCTCTCTGTTCATGGCTACACCTTC.

This clonotype was seen a few times. The rearrangement joins TRBV20-1 to TRBJ2-1; either TRBD1 or TRBD2 may fit D (5 bases each). The germline V gene encodes CDR1 DFQATT and CDR2 SNEGSKA (reference sequence). The CDR3 has 12 amino acids. V was clipped by 2 bases and J by 6 bases, with 8 bases between them. The CDR3 region has the DNA TGCAGTGCTAGATGGGGGACCAATGAGCAGTTCTTC. Translation: CSARWGTNEQFF.

The chain employs TRBV27 and TRBJ1-2, with D tentatively TRBD1 (5 bases). The CDR3 runs to 15 residues. The ends were cut back, 7 bases at V and 2 bases at J, with 17 bases in the middle. Germline V gene sequence: CDR1 MNHEY, CDR2 SMNVEV (reference sequence). The CDR3 sequence: CASTPFGRDNYGYTF. The DNA of the CDR3 is TGTGCCAGCACGCCCTTTGGCCGGGACAACTATGGCTACACCTTC.